This note documents a single T cell receptor beta chain sequence. Amplification of TCR beta CDR3 regions used RNA as the template. Researchers ran a first-round RT-PCR on the TCR CDR3 using the HTBI primer set. Each CDR3 protein is one row after TCRdb ran MiXCR on the multiplex PCR reads. Of around 720,000 distinct CDR3 sequences listed, just over 35% are singletons. This entry comes from a study of T cells in Graves' hyperthyroidism and ophthalmopathy. Germline CDR1 LGHDT, CDR2 YNNKEL (reference sequence). V was trimmed by 3 bases and J by 6 bases, leaving 12 bases between them. The CDR3 totals 13 residues.

The gene calls are TRBV3-1 and TRBJ2-7, with a weak D call TRBD1 (6 bases). Sequences were obtained from blood. The source is a woman aged 40 to 50 with Graves' hyperthyroidism. CDR3 DNA: TGTGCCAGCAGCCAGAACAGGGTCGGCGAGCAGTACTTC. It translates to CASSQNRVGEQYF.